This TCR beta chain was sequenced in a study of breast tumors, draining lymph nodes, adjacent tissues. Looked up from germline, CDR1 is SGHRS and CDR2 is YFSETQ. V lost 2 bases and J 0 bases, leaving 11 bases between the germline ends. The CDR3 extends over 15 amino acids. The lymph nodes were axillary draining lymph nodes from breast cancer patients. One entry per CDR3 protein, called by TCRdb with MiXCR from the multiplex PCR reads. The sample includes 200,000 or so distinct CDR3 sequences, 30% to 40% of them seen just once. This clonotype was counted many times. Sequences were obtained from axillary lymph node tissue. The sequence was obtained from a female donor with breast cancer. Some clones in this sample may be carry-over from other donors' samples. The chain is built from TRBV5-1 and TRBJ1-2; D is possibly TRBD1 (5 bases). CDR3 amino acids: CASSFGGAANYGYTF. The CDR3 DNA reads TGCGCCAGCAGCTTCGGTGGGGCAGCTAACTATGGCTACACCTTC.